This T cell receptor beta chain comes out of a study of cytomegalovirus exposure and HLA in healthy donors. In the case of this clone: Its specificity is not known.

Study-wide points: A later analysis by the authors found several of the most significant clusters apparently linked to common viral pathogens. In a later analysis, most CMV-associated TCR beta chains appeared HLA-restricted.

60 Vbeta and 13 Jbeta primers were used in PCR. The data were produced by immunoSEQ multiplex PCR, yet TCRdb's version contains in-frame clones alone and is incomplete. Found here are about 120,000 clones, approximately 80% of them singletons; the top ten hold roughly 6%. Per germline, CDR1 LNHDA and CDR2 SQIVND (reference sequence). The CDR3 covers 18 residues. Trimming pared 2 bases from V and 2 bases from J, leaving 20 bases between. The clonotype originates from a man aged 25-45 years in good health and CMV-seropositive. The chain has TRBV19 and TRBJ2-3, with D possibly matching TRBD2 (6 bases). The sample taken for sequencing was PBMCs. CDR3 coding DNA: TGTGCCAGTAGTATATTTATCCATGGTGCGGGACTCACAGATACGCAGTATTTT. It is translated as CASSIFIHGAGLTDTQYF.